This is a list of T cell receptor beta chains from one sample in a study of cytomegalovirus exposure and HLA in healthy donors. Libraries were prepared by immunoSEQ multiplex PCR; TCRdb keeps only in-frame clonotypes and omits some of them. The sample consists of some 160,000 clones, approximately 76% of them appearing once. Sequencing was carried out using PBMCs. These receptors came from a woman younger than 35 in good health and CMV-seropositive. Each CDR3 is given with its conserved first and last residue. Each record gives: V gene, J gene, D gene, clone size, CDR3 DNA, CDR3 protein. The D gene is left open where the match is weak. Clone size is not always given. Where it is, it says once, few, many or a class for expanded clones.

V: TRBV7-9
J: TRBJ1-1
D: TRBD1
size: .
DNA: TGTGCCAGCAGCCCCAGGGGGCCGCGTCGGGAAACTGAAGCTTTCTTT
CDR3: CASSPRGPRRETEAFF

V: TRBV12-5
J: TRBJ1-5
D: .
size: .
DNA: TGTGCTAGTGGTTTGGGTGATGGGGCTCAGCCCCAGCATTTT
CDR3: CASGLGDGAQPQHF

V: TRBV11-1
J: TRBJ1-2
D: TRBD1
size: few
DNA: TGTGCCAGCAGCCACGTCGGGACAGTTTATGGCTACACCTTC
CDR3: CASSHVGTVYGYTF

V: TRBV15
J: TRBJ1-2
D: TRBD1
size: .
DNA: TGTGCCACCAGCAGGGACAGGAGCTACGGCTACACCTTC
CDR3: CATSRDRSYGYTF

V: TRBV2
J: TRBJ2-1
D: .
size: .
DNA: TGTGCCAGCAGTGGGGGCGGGGATGAGCAGTTCTTC
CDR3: CASSGGGDEQFF

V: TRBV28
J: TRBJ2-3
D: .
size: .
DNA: TGTGCCAGCAGTTTATACCGGCCAGGGTGCACAGATACGCAGTATTTT
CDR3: CASSLYRPGCTDTQYF

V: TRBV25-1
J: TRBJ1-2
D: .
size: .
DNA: TGTGCCAGCCTGGGGATGGGGGGGGCCGCAGACTATGGCTACACCTTC
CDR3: CASLGMGGAADYGYTF

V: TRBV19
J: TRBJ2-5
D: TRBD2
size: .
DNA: TGTGCCAGTAGCCGGACTAGCGGGTACTCGTACCAAGAGACCCAGTACTTC
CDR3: CASSRTSGYSYQETQYF

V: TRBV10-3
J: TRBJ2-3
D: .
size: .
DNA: TGTGCCATCAGATTCTCCGGGATTAGCACAGATACGCAGTATTTT
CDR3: CAIRFSGISTDTQYF

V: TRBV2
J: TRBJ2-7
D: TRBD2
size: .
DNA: TGTGCCAGCAGTGATGGGACTAGCGGGGGGACCTACGAGCAGTACTTC
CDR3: CASSDGTSGGTYEQYF

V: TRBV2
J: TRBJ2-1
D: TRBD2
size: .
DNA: TGTGCCAGCAACGTACTAGCGGGGGGATACAATGAGCAGTTCTTC
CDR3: CASNVLAGGYNEQFF

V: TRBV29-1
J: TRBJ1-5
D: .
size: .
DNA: TGCAGCGTTTCAGGGGGCAATCAGCCCCAGCATTTT
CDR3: CSVSGGNQPQHF

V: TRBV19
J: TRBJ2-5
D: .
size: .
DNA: TGTGCCAGTAGGGACACGGCCCAAGAGACCCAGTACTTC
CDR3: CASRDTAQETQYF

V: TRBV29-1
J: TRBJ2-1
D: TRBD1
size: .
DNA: TGCAGCGTAATGATGTACCAGGGGGCGCGGAATGAGCAGTTCTTC
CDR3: CSVMMYQGARNEQFF

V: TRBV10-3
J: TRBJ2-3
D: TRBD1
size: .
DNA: TGTGCCACCTCCGGGACAGGGGCCTCTAGCACAGATACGCAGTATTTT
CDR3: CATSGTGASSTDTQYF

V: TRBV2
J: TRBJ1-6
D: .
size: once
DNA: TGTGCCAGCACCGGACACGGCGATTCACCCCTCCACTTT
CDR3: CASTGHGDSPLHF

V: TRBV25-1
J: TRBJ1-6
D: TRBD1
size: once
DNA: TGTGCCAGCAGCGCCGGGGACAGGGGGTATAATTCACCCCTCCACTTT
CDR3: CASSAGDRGYNSPLHF

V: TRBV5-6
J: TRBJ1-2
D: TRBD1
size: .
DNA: TGTGCCAGCAGCTTGGGGGACAGGGGCGATGGCTACACCTTC
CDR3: CASSLGDRGDGYTF

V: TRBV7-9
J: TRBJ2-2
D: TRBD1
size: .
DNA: TGTTCCAGCAGCGGACAGGGTAACGGGGAGCTGTTTTTT
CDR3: CSSSGQGNGELFF

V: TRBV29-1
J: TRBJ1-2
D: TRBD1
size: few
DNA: TGCAGCGGCAGCCCGGGACAGGGGGAAGATGGCTACACCTTC
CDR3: CSGSPGQGEDGYTF

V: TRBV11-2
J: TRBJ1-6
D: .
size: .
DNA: TGTGCCAGCAGCCTCCGGGGTTCGACTCTGTATAATTCACCCCTCCACTTT
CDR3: CASSLRGSTLYNSPLHF

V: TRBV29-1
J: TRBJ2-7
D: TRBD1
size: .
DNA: TGCAGCGTTGAGATCCCAGGGGGCTACGAGCAGTACTTC
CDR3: CSVEIPGGYEQYF

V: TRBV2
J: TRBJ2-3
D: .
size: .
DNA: TGTGCCAGCAGTGTGTACGCGAGCACAGATACGCAGTATTTT
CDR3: CASSVYASTDTQYF

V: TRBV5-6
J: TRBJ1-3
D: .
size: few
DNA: TGTGCCAGCAACCTCCAGGGTCGGGTCTCTGGAAACACCATATATTTT
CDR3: CASNLQGRVSGNTIYF

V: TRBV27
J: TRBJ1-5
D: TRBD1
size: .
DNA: TGTGCCAGCAGTCCCCTCTGGCCGACAGGGGTTGATCAGCCCCAGCATTTT
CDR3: CASSPLWPTGVDQPQHF

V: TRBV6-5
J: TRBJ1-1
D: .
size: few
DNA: TGTGCCAGCGGACAGCTTGAGAACACTGAAGCTTTCTTT
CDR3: CASGQLENTEAFF

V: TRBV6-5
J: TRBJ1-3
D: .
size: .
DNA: TGTGCCAGCGGGAAGGGGGGGACTGGAAACACCATATATTTT
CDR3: CASGKGGTGNTIYF

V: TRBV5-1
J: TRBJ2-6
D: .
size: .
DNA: TGCGCCAGCAGCGCAGGAGGGGCTTTCTCTGGGGCCAACGTCCTGACTTTC
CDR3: CASSAGGAFSGANVLTF

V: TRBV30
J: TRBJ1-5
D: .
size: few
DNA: TGTGCCTGGAGTGTAGGGGATCAGCCCCAGCATTTT
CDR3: CAWSVGDQPQHF

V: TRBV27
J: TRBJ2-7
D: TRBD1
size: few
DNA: TGTGCCAGCAGTCACAGGGGGAGCACCTACGAGCAGTACTTC
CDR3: CASSHRGSTYEQYF

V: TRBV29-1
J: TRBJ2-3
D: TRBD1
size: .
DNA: TGCAGCGCAAGGGACAGGGCGGGAGATACGCAGTATTTT
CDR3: CSARDRAGDTQYF

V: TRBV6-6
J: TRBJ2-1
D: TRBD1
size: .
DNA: TGTGCCAGCAGGACAGGGGTGGGTAATGAGCAGTTCTTC
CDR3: CASRTGVGNEQFF

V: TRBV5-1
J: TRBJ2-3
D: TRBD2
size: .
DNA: TGCGCCAGCAGCATCCGACTAGCGGGGGGAACAGATACGCAGTATTTT
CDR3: CASSIRLAGGTDTQYF

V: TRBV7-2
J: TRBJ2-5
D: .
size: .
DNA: TGTGCCAGCAGCTTTGGGGGGGCCGGTGAGACCCAGTACTTC
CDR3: CASSFGGAGETQYF

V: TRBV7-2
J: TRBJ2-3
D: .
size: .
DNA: TGTGCCAGCAGCCGGACTGCCCGATCAACAGATACGCAGTATTTT
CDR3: CASSRTARSTDTQYF

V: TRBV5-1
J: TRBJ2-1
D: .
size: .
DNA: TGCGCCAGCAGCTCCAACAATGAGCAGTTCTTC
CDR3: CASSSNNEQFF

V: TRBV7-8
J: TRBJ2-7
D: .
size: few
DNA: TGTGCCAGCAGCTTAACCCGGGACTACGAGCAGTACTTC
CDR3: CASSLTRDYEQYF

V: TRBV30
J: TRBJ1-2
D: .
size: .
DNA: TGTGCCTGGAGTGTCGCCAGCGAGTTCTATGGCTACACCTTC
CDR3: CAWSVASEFYGYTF

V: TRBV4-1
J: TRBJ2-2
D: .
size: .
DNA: TGCGCCAGCAGCCGCGGGACAGCGAACACCGGGGAGCTGTTTTTT
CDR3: CASSRGTANTGELFF

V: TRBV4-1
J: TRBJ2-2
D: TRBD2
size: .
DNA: TGCGCCAGCAGCCAACACGGGACTAGCGAATCCGGGGAGCTGTTTTTT
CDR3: CASSQHGTSESGELFF

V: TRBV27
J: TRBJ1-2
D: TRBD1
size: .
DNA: TGTGCCAGCAGTATGACAGGGAGCTATGGCTACACCTTC
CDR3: CASSMTGSYGYTF

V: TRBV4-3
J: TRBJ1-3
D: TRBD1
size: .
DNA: TGCGCCAGCAGCCAGGAGTACAGGGGCGCCGGAAACACCATATATTTT
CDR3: CASSQEYRGAGNTIYF

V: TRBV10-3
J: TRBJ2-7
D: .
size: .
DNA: TGTGCCATCTCGGCGATCCTGGACAACTCCGAGCAGTACTTC
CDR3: CAISAILDNSEQYF